One sample yielded the 27 T cell receptor beta chains listed below, sequenced in a study of blood T cell repertoires in COVID-19 (dated by TCRdb to 2020 to 2021). Library generation was performed with the immunoSEQ multiplex PCR assay. Imported from immuneACCESS, the table was reduced by TCRdb to in-frame sequences with V and J called. These copies leave out some clones; in studies compared against another copy, an unresolved V gene accounts for under half, and the cause of the remainder is not known. Counted in this sample were around 300,000 clones; 88% of them appeared once. The ten largest account for approximately 2% of the sample. The sample comprised PBMCs or T cells enriched from blood (not recorded which). The origin of the receptors is a woman aged 60-75 years in a cohort exposed to, infected with or recovered from COVID-19 (not recorded which).

This clone was found once. The gene calls are TRBV5-6 and TRBJ2-6, with D possibly TRBD2 on 5 matching bases. Germline V gene lookup returns CDR1 SGHDT and CDR2 YYEEEE. The CDR3 contains 15 residues. V was trimmed by 1 base and J by 2 bases, leaving 7 bases between them. CDR3: CASSLFGAGANVLTF. The CDR3 DNA reads TGTGCCAGCAGCTTGTTCGGGGCTGGGGCCAACGTCCTGACTTTC.

The rearrangement joins TRBV11-2 to TRBJ2-4, with a tentative D call TRBD2 (6 bases). Germline assignment: CDR1 SGHAT and CDR2 FQNNGV. The CDR3 loop spans 16 amino acids. V was pared by 5 bases and J by 3 bases, with 17 bases between. The CDR3 sequence: CASSRESGRLKNIQYF. The CDR3 DNA is TGTGCCAGCAGCCGGGAGAGCGGGCGGCTCAAAAACATTCAGTACTTC. Using reference TRBV11-2 and TRBJ2-4 for the parts outside the CDR3, the full variable domain is EAGVAQSPRYKIIEKRQSVAFWCNPISGHATLYWYQQILGQGPKLLIQFQNNGVVDDSQLPKDRFSAERLKGVDSTLKIQPAKLEDSAVYLCASSRESGRLKNIQYFGAGTRLSVL.

This sequence joins TRBV5-1 and TRBJ2-7; no reliable D call. V lost 0 bases, J lost 0 bases, and 13 bases lay in between. Looked up from germline, CDR1 is SGHRS and CDR2 is YFSETQ. There are 16 residues in the CDR3. CDR3 coding DNA: TGCGCCAGCAGCTTGGCCGCCTCCACGAGCTCCTACGAGCAGTACTTC. Translating gives CASSLAASTSSYEQYF.

The chain links TRBV28 to TRBJ2-7; 9 bases are a match to TRBD1. From germline, CDR1 is MDHEN and CDR2 SYDVKM. The CDR3 covers 15 residues. With V trimmed by 8 bases and J by 2 bases, 10 bases remained unmatched. CDR3 residues: CASHPRDRATYEQYF. In nucleotides, the CDR3 is TGTGCCAGCCACCCCCGGGACAGGGCTACCTACGAGCAGTACTTC.

The chain is built from TRBV5-1 and TRBJ2-7; 8 bases match TRBD1. This CDR3 is 14 amino acids long. Germline V lookup: CDR1 SGHRS, CDR2 YFSETQ. V shed 10 bases, J shed 0 bases, and the junction held 9 bases outside the gene matches. This chain's CDR3 is CAGRQGPTSYEQYF. CDR3 bases: TGCGCCGGACGACAGGGGCCGACCTCCTACGAGCAGTACTTC. The entire variable domain, with the rest obtained from reference TRBV5-1 and TRBJ2-7, is as follows: KAGVTQTPRYLIKTRGQQVTLSCSPISGHRSVSWYQQTPGQGLQFLFEYFSETQRNKGNFPGRFSGRQFSNSRSEMNVSTLELGDSALYLCAGRQGPTSYEQYFGPGTRLTVT.

The genes are TRBV5-1 and TRBJ1-1, with D perhaps TRBD1 (6 bases). Looked up from germline, CDR1 is SGHRS and CDR2 is YFSETQ. Trimming pared 4 bases from V and 4 bases from J, leaving 20 bases between. The CDR3 runs to 16 residues. Here the CDR3 DNA reads TGCGCCAGCAGCCCCCCCGGGACAACTAGGACCACTGAAGCTTTCTTT. This gives the protein CASSPPGTTRTTEAFF.

This chain connects TRBV6-6 to TRBJ2-7; 7 nucleotides align to TRBD2. The CDR3 runs 15 residues. V dropped 7 bases and J dropped 7; count of bases not matched to a gene: 16. The germline V gene encodes CDR1 MNHNY and CDR2 SVGAGI (reference sequence). The CDR3 nucleotides are TGTGCCAGCACCCTGCCTGGACTAGTCCAGAGAGAGCAGTACTTC. It translates to CASTLPGLVQREQYF.

Concerning this clone: Within the sample, other DNA sequences also encode this same CDR3. This sequence joins TRBV27 and TRBJ2-1, with 7 bases fitting TRBD2. J lost 2 bases, V lost 2 bases, and 3 bases had no gene match. The CDR3 loop spans 15 amino acids. The germline CDR1 and CDR2 sequences are MNHEY and SMNVEV (reference sequence). For the CDR3, the DNA is TGTGCCAGCAGTTTAGGGCTAGCGGCCTACAATGAGCAGTTCTTC. Its translation is CASSLGLAAYNEQFF.

The chain couples TRBV28 to TRBJ2-1, with TRBD2 identical over 10 bases. The CDR3 length is 18 residues. Trimming took 10 bases from V and 6 from J; bases not matched to a gene: 21. CDR1 and CDR2 (germline): MDHEN, SYDVKM. This chain's CDR3 is CAITPGGVTSGNPNEQFF. For the CDR3, the DNA is TGTGCCATTACACCAGGGGGGGTCACTAGCGGGAACCCCAATGAGCAGTTCTTC. The whole variable domain, filled in from reference TRBV28 and TRBJ2-1, reads DVKVTQSSRYLVKRTGEKVFLECVQDMDHENMFWYRQDPGLGLRLIYFSYDVKMKEKGDIPEGYSVSREKKERFSLILESASTNQTSMYLCAITPGGVTSGNPNEQFFGPGTRLTVL.

The chain uses TRBV5-1 and TRBJ1-2; maybe TRBD1 (5 bases). CDR1 and CDR2 from the germline V gene are SGHRS and YFSETQ. With 2 bases removed from V and 4 bases from J, the gap between germline ends came to 12 bases. This CDR3 has 14 residues. DNA for the CDR3: TGCGCCAGCAGCTTAGTGGTGGGGGGCTATGGCTACACCTTC. Its translation: CASSLVVGGYGYTF.

The chain carries TRBV4-3 and TRBJ2-7; D might be TRBD1 (5 bases). V lost 1 base to trimming and J lost 1 base, with 8 bases between them. Germline CDR1 reads LGHNA; CDR2 reads YSLEER. CDR3 length: 14 amino acids. CDR3 residues: CASSQGGSSYEQYF. The DNA for the CDR3 is TGCGCCAGCAGCCAAGGGGGCAGTTCCTACGAGCAGTACTTC.

This sequence joins TRBV4-1 and TRBJ2-5, with 9 nucleotides matching TRBD1. There are 14 residues in the CDR3. Germline V lookup: CDR1 MGHRA, CDR2 YSYEKL. With 5 bases clipped from V and 2 bases from J, the junction kept 3 bases outside the gene matches. The DNA for the CDR3 is TGCGCCAGCAGCTTCGGACAGGGGCAAGAGACCCAGTACTTC. Translated: CASSFGQGQETQYF.

The rearrangement joins TRBV6-2 or TRBV6-3 to TRBJ2-4; perhaps TRBD1 as D (6 bases). This CDR3 region has 16 residues. The germline CDR1 and CDR2 sequences are MNHEY and SVGEGT. Between the trimmed V and J ends, which lost 4 bases and 0 bases, there was a span of 13 bases. The CDR3, as DNA: TGTGCCAGCAGTTTCTATTCAGGGGTAGCCAAAAACATTCAGTACTTC. Protein sequence: CASSFYSGVAKNIQYF.

The V gene is TRBV28, the J gene TRBJ1-5; no definite D call. Per germline, CDR1 MDHEN and CDR2 SYDVKM. The CDR3 sequence is 14 residues long. Trimming removed 2 bases at V and 3 bases at J, with 8 bases between. The CDR3 coding sequence is TGTGCCAGCAGTTTACGGGGAATCAATCAGCCCCAGCATTTT. Its protein is CASSLRGINQPQHF.

This clone appeared once. This chain connects TRBV15 to TRBJ1-2, with 7 bases that match TRBD1. CDR3 length: 19 amino acids. The germline CDR1 and CDR2 sequences are LNHNV and YYDKDF (reference sequence). V shed 4 bases, J shed 0 bases, and the junction held 17 bases outside the gene matches. CDR3 sequence reads: CATSTARLQLTGSNYGYTF. DNA of the CDR3: TGTGCCACCAGCACAGCCCGCTTACAATTGACAGGGTCTAACTATGGCTACACCTTC.

The chain carries TRBV9 and TRBJ2-7; D unclear. Trimming pared 1 base from V and 0 bases from J, leaving 8 bases between. Germline CDR1 reads SGDLS; CDR2 reads YYNGEE. This CDR3 has 14 amino acids. For the CDR3, the DNA is TGTGCCAGCAGCGTATCACAGTTCTCCTACGAGCAGTACTTC. Translated: CASSVSQFSYEQYF.

This clone appeared once. The CDR3 DNA reads TGCGCCAGCAGCCTTGGACTAGCGTACCTCAATGAGCAGTTCTTC. This sequence encodes CASSLGLAYLNEQFF. The chain recombines TRBV5-1 with TRBJ2-1; 9 bases line up with TRBD2. The CDR3 consists of 15 residues. The V gene end was trimmed by 4 bases and the J gene end by 6 bases; junction bases not matched to a gene: 8. The germline CDR1 and CDR2 sequences are SGHRS and YFSETQ.

This chain joins TRBV18 and TRBJ2-1; 11 positions agree with TRBD2. Germline V CDR1 and CDR2: KGHSH, LQKENI. V was clipped by 2 bases and J by 3 bases; unmatched bases: 3. The length of the CDR3 is 16 residues. The CDR3 nucleotides read TGTGCCAGCTCACCATTGGGGACTAGCGGCTACAATGAGCAGTTCTTC. This encodes CASSPLGTSGYNEQFF.

V usage is TRBV10-3 and J usage is TRBJ1-5, with 10 bases lining up with TRBD1. CDR3 length equals 13 residues. The V segment lost 10 bases and the J segment 6 bases; nucleotides outside the gene matches: 6. Germline V gene data show CDR1 as ENHRY and CDR2 as SYGVKD. DNA for the CDR3: TGTGCCAGCCGACAGGGGGCGGGTCAGCCCCAGCATTTT. Translating it yields CASRQGAGQPQHF.

This chain uses TRBV18 with TRBJ2-7, with D uncertain. Trimming cost V 4 bases and J 3 bases, with 13 bases left between them. Germline CDR1 reads KGHSH; CDR2 reads LQKENI. The CDR3 spans 14 residues. CDR3: CASSLNSNDYEQYF. The CDR3, as DNA: TGTGCCAGCTCACTGAACAGCAATGACTACGAGCAGTACTTC.

The chain couples TRBV16 to TRBJ1-4; D gene ambiguous. CDR1 and CDR2 (germline): KGHSY, FQNENV. V dropped 0 bases and J dropped 7 bases, with 12 bases sitting between them. The CDR3 sequence is 15 residues long. DNA for the CDR3: TGTGCCAGCAGCCAATCAAACACCCGAGGTGAAAAACTGTTTTTT. It codes for CASSQSNTRGEKLFF.

Only a few counts were recorded for this clone. The sample carries other DNA sequences with the same CDR3. This chain uses TRBV9 with TRBJ1-3; D uncertain. The ends were cut back, 3 bases at V and 0 bases at J, with 10 bases in the middle. The length of the CDR3 is 15 residues. The germline V gene has CDR1 SGDLS and CDR2 YYNGEE. The CDR3 nucleotides read TGTGCCAGCAGCGCTCAGGTTAACTCTGGAAACACCATATATTTT. This codes for CASSAQVNSGNTIYF.

This chain links TRBV7-2 with TRBJ2-2; 11 bases fit TRBD2. The CDR3 spans 17 residues. V lost 1 base to trimming and J lost 1 base; unmatched junction nucleotides: 2. Germline V CDR1 and CDR2: SGHTA, FQGNSA. The CDR3 loop is CASSLGLAGWNTGELFF. The CDR3 DNA sequence: TGTGCCAGCAGCTTAGGACTAGCGGGATGGAACACCGGGGAGCTGTTTTTT.

The V gene is TRBV6-5, the J gene TRBJ1-6, with a possible D match to TRBD1 (5 bases). The CDR3 totals 13 residues. Germline CDR1 is MNHEY and CDR2 is SVGAGI. Deletions cut 7 bases from V and 5 bases from J, with 9 bases between. The CDR3 here is CASTLTDNSPLHF. DNA for the CDR3: TGTGCCAGCACCTTGACAGATAATTCACCCCTCCACTTT.

The rearrangement links TRBV9 to TRBJ2-2; D may be TRBD1 (5 bases). The CDR3 consists of 16 residues. V gave up 2 bases and J gave up 0 bases, with 11 bases separating them. Germline V lookup: CDR1 SGDLS, CDR2 YYNGEE. In DNA form, the CDR3 reads TGTGCCAGCAGCGTCGACAGCCACACGAACACCGGGGAGCTGTTTTTT. Protein sequence: CASSVDSHTNTGELFF.

The V call is TRBV12-3 or TRBV12-4, the J call TRBJ2-7; 8 nucleotides align to TRBD2. V shed 8 bases, J shed 2 bases, and the junction held 5 bases outside the gene matches. The CDR3 is made up of 13 amino acids. CDR3 sequence: CASATGGAYEQYF. The CDR3 bases are TGTGCCAGCGCAACGGGGGGGGCCTACGAGCAGTACTTC.

The chain is built from TRBV5-4 and TRBJ2-7; 12 bases fit TRBD1. The V gene end was trimmed by 4 bases and the J gene end by 4 bases; junction bases not matched to a gene: 12. The CDR3 sequence is 17 residues long. Germline assignment: CDR1 SGHNT and CDR2 YYREEE (reference sequence). This chain's CDR3 is CASSTRDRGPGLYEQYF. The CDR3 DNA is TGTGCCAGCAGCACCCGGGACAGGGGGCCGGGGTTATACGAGCAGTACTTC. Supplemented by reference TRBV5-4 and TRBJ2-7, the full variable domain reads ETGVTQSPTHLIKTRGQQVTLRCSSQSGHNTVSWYQQALGQGPQFIFQYYREEENGRGNFPPRFSGLQFPNYSSELNVNALELDDSALYLCASSTRDRGPGLYEQYFGPGTRLTVT.